This T cell receptor beta chain was found in a study of OX40 agonist ivuxolimab in advanced cancers. It was autoimmune disease history or systemic immunosuppression that excluded patients. Germline lookup yields CDR1 MNHEY and CDR2 SVGAGI. The CDR3 loop spans 15 amino acids. The V gene end was trimmed by 2 bases and the J gene end by 5 bases; junction bases not matched to a gene: 7. The repertoire was sequenced with immunoSEQ multiplex PCR; TCRdb's copy has only in-frame clones and lacks some. Of roughly 30,000 clones detected, 75% to 85% appear once; the ten largest clones hold about a fifth. Sample: CD4+ or CD8+ T cells sorted from blood, taken in a trial of the OX40 agonist ivuxolimab. The receptor was isolated from an adult with an advanced solid tumor such as melanoma, head and neck, liver or kidney cancer. V is TRBV6-5 and J is TRBJ1-1; 8 bases are a match to TRBD1. CDR3 sequence (DNA): TGTGCCAGCAGTTACACCGGGACAGGTGGGACTGAAGCTTTCTTT. It yields the protein CASSYTGTGGTEAFF.